Listed here are 16 T cell receptor beta chains from one sample, sequenced in a study of T cell changes during pregnancy in multiple sclerosis. TCRdb's table, derived via immunoSEQ multiplex PCR, lists solely in-frame clones and lacks some. Among about 69,000 clones, roughly 92% were seen once, and the ten largest hold about 2%. This sample comprised peripheral blood, obtained in the third trimester of pregnancy. The source of these receptors is a female donor in good health, enrolled as a control in a pregnancy study.

The rearrangement joins TRBV11-2 to TRBJ2-6, with TRBD2 matching over 11 bases. The CDR3 consists of 18 residues. Germline CDR1 is SGHAT and CDR2 is FQNNGV. With 5 bases clipped from V and 2 bases from J, the junction kept 8 bases outside the gene matches. The CDR3 protein is CASSNTIAGGPGANVLTF. CDR3 DNA sequence: TGTGCCAGCAGCAATACAATAGCGGGGGGGCCTGGGGCCAACGTCCTGACTTTC.

The chain combines TRBV5-1 with TRBJ2-4; no clear D. The CDR3 contains 16 residues. Germline lookup yields CDR1 SGHRS and CDR2 YFSETQ. Trimming took off 4 bases at V and 0 bases at J, with 14 bases between the two ends. The CDR3 loop reads CASSPGGALAKNIQYF. In DNA, the CDR3 is TGCGCCAGCAGCCCCGGCGGCGCCCTAGCCAAAAACATTCAGTACTTC.

This clone is a singleton in its sample. The chain carries TRBV9 and TRBJ1-4, with D possibly matching TRBD1 (5 bases). CDR1 is SGDLS and CDR2 is YYNGEE in the germline V gene. The ends were cut back, 1 base at V and 7 bases at J, with 11 bases in the middle. CDR3 length equals 14 residues. The CDR3 loop is CASSVTGGGEKLFF. In DNA, the CDR3 is TGTGCCAGCAGCGTAACGGGGGGGGGTGAAAAACTGTTTTTT.

By share, this clone counts as medium-sized. V gene TRBV27 combines with J gene TRBJ2-7, with D perhaps TRBD1 (5 bases). This CDR3 is built from 14 residues. In germline, CDR1 is MNHEY, CDR2 SMNVEV (reference sequence). Trimming pared 6 bases from V and 2 bases from J, leaving 14 bases between. In DNA form, the CDR3 reads TGTGCCAGCAGGTTGACAGTCCTTGCCTACGAGCAGTACTTC. This gives the protein CASRLTVLAYEQYF.

The chain has TRBV7-6 and TRBJ2-3, with a tentative D call TRBD1 (5 bases). V was shortened by 1 base and J by 2 bases, with 13 bases between the two germline ends. This CDR3 is 16 amino acids long. Looked up from germline, CDR1 is SGHVS and CDR2 is FNYEAQ. CDR3 DNA: TGTGCCAGCAGCTTAGTGTCTGGACACCCCACAGATACGCAGTATTTT. It translates to CASSLVSGHPTDTQYF. The full variable domain, its missing parts supplied by reference TRBV7-6 and TRBJ2-3, is GAGVSQSPRYKVTKRGQDVALRCDPISGHVSLYWYRQALGQGPEFLTYFNYEAQQDKSGLPNDRFSAERPEGSISTLTIQRTEQRDSAMYRCASSLVSGHPTDTQYFGPGTRLTVL.

CDR3 residues: CASSENGGRTEAFF. DNA of the CDR3: TGTGCCAGCAGTGAAAACGGGGGGCGGACTGAAGCTTTCTTT. V gene TRBV6-1 combines with J gene TRBJ1-1, with D tentatively TRBD1 (6 bases). From germline, CDR1 is MNHNS and CDR2 SASEGT. V was pared by 2 bases and J by 5 bases, with 12 bases between. This CDR3 has 14 amino acids.

The chain carries TRBV28 and TRBJ1-2; TRBD1 aligns across 10 bases. CDR1 is MDHEN, CDR2 SYDVKM, per germline. J lost 6 bases, V lost 8 bases, and 9 bases had no gene match. This CDR3 comprises 14 residues. The CDR3 reads CASQTGGAFDGYTF. CDR3 DNA: TGTGCCAGCCAGACAGGGGGCGCGTTCGATGGCTACACCTTC.

J is TRBJ2-7 and V is TRBV6-1; D might be TRBD1 (5 bases). Trimming removed 3 bases from V and 5 bases from J, with 8 bases in between. This CDR3 is 12 amino acids long. The germline CDR1 and CDR2 sequences are MNHNS and SASEGT. The CDR3 DNA sequence: TGTGCCAGCAGTGAGCAGGGCCACGAGCAGTACTTC. Protein: CASSEQGHEQYF.

This clone was seen once. The chain links TRBV10-3 to TRBJ2-1; 16 bases are shared with TRBD2. J lost 8 bases, V lost 10 bases, and 8 bases had no gene match. Germline CDR1 and CDR2: ENHRY and SYGVKD. The CDR3 spans 15 residues. CDR3 protein: CATGTSGGAKDEQFF. CDR3 DNA sequence: TGTGCCACCGGGACTAGCGGGGGGGCGAAAGATGAGCAGTTCTTC.

The chain combines TRBV5-1 with TRBJ2-3, with D unclear. The CDR3 is made up of 13 amino acids. Germline V lookup: CDR1 SGHRS, CDR2 YFSETQ. The ends were cut back, 1 base at V and 2 bases at J, with 5 bases in the middle. The CDR3 DNA reads TGCGCCAGCAGCTTGTCTAACACAGATACGCAGTATTTT. As protein: CASSLSNTDTQYF.

The V and J genes are TRBV27 and TRBJ1-1, with 8 bases that match TRBD1. The CDR3 is 17 amino acids. Germline-derived CDR1 and CDR2 are MNHEY and SMNVEV (reference sequence). J was trimmed by 0 bases and V by 5 bases; bases with no gene match: 11. CDR3: CASSDRFGTGMNTEAFF. DNA for the CDR3: TGTGCCAGCAGTGACAGATTCGGGACAGGAATGAACACTGAAGCTTTCTTT.

This sequence joins TRBV5-1 and TRBJ2-1, with 9 bases that match TRBD1. This CDR3 region has 17 residues. V trimming: 1 base; J trimming: 8 bases; junction bases outside the gene matches: 13. The germline CDR1 and CDR2 sequences are SGHRS and YFSETQ. In DNA form, the CDR3 reads TGCGCCAGCAGCTTGTTTTTGTCGGGACAGGGCGGCGATGAGCAGTTCTTC. This sequence encodes CASSLFLSGQGGDEQFF.

V gene TRBV10-2 combines with J gene TRBJ2-3, with D tentatively TRBD2 (6 bases). Germline assignment: CDR1 WSHSY and CDR2 SAAADI. The CDR3 spans 14 residues. Trimming removed 0 bases from V and 4 bases from J, with 8 bases in between. The CDR3 loop is CASSESPGADTQYF. CDR3 DNA sequence: TGCGCCAGCAGTGAGTCCCCGGGGGCAGATACGCAGTATTTT.

This sequence joins TRBV6-4 and TRBJ2-3, with D maybe TRBD2 (5 bases). The CDR3 length is 13 residues. Trimming pared 2 bases from V and 4 bases from J, leaving 7 bases between. The V gene's germline CDR1 is MRHNA and CDR2 SNTAGT. CDR3 amino acids: CASSDAGADTQYF. Written as DNA, the CDR3 is TGTGCCAGCAGTGACGCGGGCGCAGATACGCAGTATTTT.

DNA of the CDR3: TGTGCCAGCAGCCCCGGGACAAGCAATGAGCAGTTCTTC. Translation gives CASSPGTSNEQFF. The chain joins TRBV6-5 to TRBJ2-1, with TRBD1 as a possible D gene (6 bases). Per germline, CDR1 MNHEY and CDR2 SVGAGI. Trimming pared 6 bases from V and 6 bases from J, leaving 12 bases between. The CDR3 extends over 13 amino acids.

J is TRBJ1-2 and V is TRBV11-1; 8 nucleotides line up with TRBD1. Per germline, CDR1 SGHAT and CDR2 FQDESV (reference sequence). The CDR3 spans 13 residues. With V trimmed by 4 bases and J by 6 bases, 4 bases remained unmatched. The DNA for the CDR3 is TGTGCCAGCAGCTATCAGGGGGCGCATGGCTACACCTTC. This translates into CASSYQGAHGYTF.